This TCR beta chain was sequenced for a study of OX40 agonist ivuxolimab in advanced cancers. Notes on the study in general: Nonresponders included some who also had low normalized T-cell clonal expansion. Expanded peripheral T cell antigen specificity was not determined.

The CDR3 contains 16 residues. Worth noting for this clone: What it binds is unknown.

TCRdb keeps only in-frame clones here, not all; method: immunoSEQ multiplex PCR. The table has more than 30,000 clones, roughly 87% seen once. Here the sequenced sample was CD4+ or CD8+ T cells sorted from blood, taken in a trial of the OX40 agonist ivuxolimab. The chain uses TRBV21-1 and TRBJ2-3; the listed D gene, TRBD2, was not tested against the DNA. TRBV21-1 is described as a pseudogene. The TCR comes from an adult with an advanced solid tumor such as melanoma, head and neck, liver or kidney cancer. CDR3 coding DNA: TGTGCCAGCAGCAAAGAAGGAGGACTAGACCCCGATACGCAGTATTTT. Translated, it gives CASSKEGGLDPDTQYF.